This entry concerns a single TCR beta chain. The study ran the assay at deep level. Data came from immunoSEQ multiplex PCR; TCRdb stores just in-frame clones and leaves some out. The sample shows about 1,900,000 clones, about 95% of them seen only once. Trimming pared 3 bases from V and 2 bases from J, leaving 16 bases between. The CDR3 loop spans 16 amino acids. CDR1 and CDR2 (germline): PRHDT, FYEKMQ (reference sequence). These data are taken from a study of shared clonotypes between healthy human individuals. Study background: The study drew on a couple of women and three men aged 18 to 49 as donors.

Naive CD8 cells lacked CD45RO and underwent positive selection for CCR7, leaving out terminally differentiated effector memory CD45RA+ cells. The sequenced sample was naive CD8+ T cells sorted from blood. This clonotype was obtained from a man between 18 and 35 years old in good health. The chain combines TRBV13 with TRBJ1-1, with D perhaps TRBD1 (6 bases). The CDR3 nucleotides are TGTGCCAGCAGCTTTGAGGGGGAAGTATCAAACACTGAAGCTTTCTTT. Its protein product is CASSFEGEVSNTEAFF.